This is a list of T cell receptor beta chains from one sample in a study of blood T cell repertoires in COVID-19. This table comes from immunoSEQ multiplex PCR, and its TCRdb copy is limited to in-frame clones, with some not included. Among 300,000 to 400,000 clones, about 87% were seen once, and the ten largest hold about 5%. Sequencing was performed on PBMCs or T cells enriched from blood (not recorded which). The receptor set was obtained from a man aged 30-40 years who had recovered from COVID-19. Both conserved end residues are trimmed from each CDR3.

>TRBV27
ASQKKAGLGEQF
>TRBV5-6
ASSLVSESYGYT
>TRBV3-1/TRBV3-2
ASSQEAGYYTEAF
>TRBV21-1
ASTMRGSGGRETQY
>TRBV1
TSSQDHSRDRIFYGYT
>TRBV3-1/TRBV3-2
ASSQAGTVQETQY
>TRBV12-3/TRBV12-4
ASSFDRRYGYT
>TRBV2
ASVGAGTSQETQY
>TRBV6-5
ATKSRDRDGSPLH
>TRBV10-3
AIIYTIY
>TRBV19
ASSRAGGPYETQY
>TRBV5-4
ASSHRSSYNSPLH
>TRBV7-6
ASSLAWLAGPEETQY
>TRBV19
ASSQRGHTIY
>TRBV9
ASSLQPSGGAIDTQY
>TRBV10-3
AISVNIQGTDTQY
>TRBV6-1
ARRPRYSGNTIY
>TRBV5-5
ASSLVSASYGYT
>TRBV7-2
ASSLGGSGAVNEQF
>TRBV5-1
ASRDAPGTDAYEQY